The next 27 T cell receptor beta chains were all read from a single sample in a study of long-term antiretroviral therapy in people with HIV (dated by TCRdb to between 2021 and 2024). The immunoSEQ hsTCRB v3.0 assay was used at survey level resolution for TRB variable region sequencing. The source is immuneACCESS, and TCRdb retained only in-frame sequences with V and J called. Part of the clones is not carried over; for the studies checked, unresolved V genes explain less than half of this, and the remainder is unexplained. For this sample the table gives about 28,000 clones, of which about 95% were detected only once. The ten largest make up less than 10% of the sample. The sequencing here drew on unsorted PBMCs, taken more than 6 years after starting antiretroviral therapy. Every receptor here comes from a man between 25 and 39 years old with HIV.

The chain links TRBV18 to TRBJ2-7; TRBD2 matches at 7 bases. From germline, CDR1 is KGHSH and CDR2 LQKENI. The CDR3 runs to 15 residues. The junction had 9 bases not matched to a gene; V was cut back by 3 bases and J by 4 bases. The CDR3 protein is CASSPVGLGSYEQYF. The CDR3, as DNA: TGTGCCAGCTCACCGGTAGGACTAGGATCGTACGAGCAGTACTTC.

The gene calls are TRBV29-1 and TRBJ1-5, with D hard to call. Trimming stripped 3 bases from V and 2 bases from J, with 11 bases between. The CDR3 totals 14 residues. Germline assignment: CDR1 SQVTM and CDR2 ANQGSEA. The CDR3 spells CSVEYHGGNQPQHF. The CDR3 nucleotides read TGCAGCGTTGAGTACCACGGCGGCAATCAGCCCCAGCATTTT.

This clone was seen once. The V gene is TRBV6-6, the J gene TRBJ1-1; 7 positions agree with TRBD1. Germline-derived CDR1 and CDR2 are MNHNY and SVGAGI (reference sequence). This CDR3 contains 13 residues. V shed 6 bases, J shed 3 bases, and the junction held 4 bases outside the gene matches. The CDR3 reads CASSRDRDTEAFF. CDR3 DNA: TGTGCCAGCAGCCGCGACAGGGACACTGAAGCTTTCTTT.

The chain recombines TRBV7-3 with TRBJ2-3; 10 bases agree with TRBD2. Germline CDR1 is SGHTA and CDR2 is FQGTGA. Trimming cost V 5 bases and J 6 bases; bases outside gene matches: 11. The CDR3 is made up of 16 amino acids. CDR3 loop: CASSTRLAGASDTQYF. DNA for the CDR3: TGTGCCAGCAGCACCCGGCTAGCGGGAGCGTCGGATACGCAGTATTTT.

The chain carries TRBV5-1 and TRBJ2-2; the match to TRBD1 covers 10 bases. The CDR3 sequence is 13 residues long. With V trimmed by 8 bases and J by 7 bases, 5 bases remained unmatched. In germline, CDR1 is SGHRS, CDR2 YFSETQ. The CDR3 reads CARGDRGNGELFF. In nucleotides, the CDR3 is TGCGCCAGAGGGGACAGGGGAAACGGGGAGCTGTTTTTT.

V usage is TRBV6-6 and J usage is TRBJ1-2; D possibly corresponds to TRBD1 (5 bases). Deletions cut 4 bases from V and 1 base from J, with 10 bases between. Per germline, CDR1 MNHNY and CDR2 SVGAGI (reference sequence). The CDR3 has 14 residues. CDR3 sequence (DNA): TGTGCCAGCAGTTCCGGCCAGGGTAACTATGGCTACACCTTC. Protein product: CASSSGQGNYGYTF.

This chain connects TRBV6-1 to TRBJ1-2; D remains unclear. Trimming removed 6 bases from V and 5 bases from J, with 13 bases in between. Per the germline V gene, CDR1 is MNHNS and CDR2 is SASEGT. The CDR3 contains 13 residues. The CDR3 sequence: CASRASDRYGYTF. DNA of the CDR3: TGTGCCAGCAGGGCCTCGGACCGATATGGCTACACCTTC.

This chain connects TRBV19 to TRBJ2-7, with D possibly TRBD2 on 6 matching bases. Trimming took off 3 bases at V and 6 bases at J, with 12 bases between the two ends. The CDR3 consists of 13 residues. Germline lookup yields CDR1 LNHDA and CDR2 SQIVND (reference sequence). The DNA for the CDR3 is TGTGCCAGTAGTATCTCACTAGCTTTCGAGCAGTACTTC. The encoded protein is CASSISLAFEQYF.

The chain recombines TRBV2 with TRBJ2-1, with D tentatively TRBD2 (6 bases). CDR1 and CDR2 from the germline V gene are SNHLY and FYNNEI. The CDR3 is 15 amino acids. Trimming pared 7 bases from V and 0 bases from J, leaving 13 bases between. CDR3 region: CASTLAVGSYNEQFF. In nucleotides, the CDR3 is TGTGCCAGCACCTTAGCGGTCGGCTCCTACAATGAGCAGTTCTTC. The full variable domain, in which reference TRBV2 and TRBJ2-1 provide the parts outside the CDR3, is EPEVTQTPSHQVTQMGQEVILRCVPISNHLYFYWYRQILGQKVEFLVSFYNNEISEKSEIFDDQFSVERPDGSNFTLKIRSTKLEDSAMYFCASTLAVGSYNEQFFGPGTRLTVL.

V is TRBV19 and J is TRBJ2-1, with TRBD2 as a possible D gene (5 bases). V lost 5 bases and J 0 bases, leaving 11 bases between the germline ends. The CDR3 is 15 amino acids. CDR1 LNHDA and CDR2 SQIVND come from the germline V gene (reference sequence). The CDR3 reads CASSVSGSSYNEQFF. CDR3 DNA: TGTGCCAGTAGTGTGTCGGGGAGCTCCTACAATGAGCAGTTCTTC.

This chain connects TRBV29-1 to TRBJ1-2, with D perhaps TRBD1 (6 bases). Per the germline V gene, CDR1 is SQVTM and CDR2 is ANQGSEA. There are 11 residues in the CDR3. V dropped 7 bases and J dropped 6 bases, with 12 bases sitting between them. The CDR3 DNA follows: TGCAGCGCCACAGGGAACCATGGCTACACCTTC. Protein product: CSATGNHGYTF.

The chain employs TRBV10-3 and TRBJ2-7, with 9 bases that match TRBD2. The V gene end was trimmed by 6 bases and the J gene end by 6 bases; junction bases not matched to a gene: 6. CDR3 length: 13 amino acids. Germline V CDR1 and CDR2: ENHRY, SYGVKD. The CDR3 DNA sequence: TGTGCCATCAGGGGACTAGCTAAAACCGAGCAGTACTTC. Protein sequence: CAIRGLAKTEQYF.

The rearrangement links TRBV10-3 to TRBJ2-3; D tentatively fits TRBD1 or TRBD2 (6 bases each). Germline lookup yields CDR1 ENHRY and CDR2 SYGVKD. V was clipped by 7 bases and J by 1 base, with 9 bases between them. This CDR3 has 13 amino acids. This CDR3 reads CAITGARTDTQYF. The DNA for the CDR3 is TGTGCCATCACGGGGGCCCGCACAGATACGCAGTATTTT.

The chain is built from TRBV9 and TRBJ1-1; no definite D call. This CDR3 has 11 residues. V was pared by 4 bases and J by 2 bases, with 3 bases between. Per the germline V gene, CDR1 is SGDLS and CDR2 is YYNGEE. In DNA, the CDR3 is TGTGCCAGCAGCTCCAACACTGAAGCTTTCTTT. Translated, it gives CASSSNTEAFF.

CDR3 nucleotides: TGTGCCAGCAGTCCCTTTGGTATTGCGGCTAGCGGGGGGGCAAAAGAGACCCAGTACTTC. Its translation: CASSPFGIAASGGAKETQYF. This sequence joins TRBV27 and TRBJ2-5; 12 bases are a match to TRBD2. The germline gives CDR1 MNHEY, CDR2 SMNVEV (reference sequence). J lost 3 bases, V lost 5 bases, and 19 bases had no gene match. The CDR3 has 20 residues.

This chain connects TRBV11-2 to TRBJ2-6; no firm D call. The V end was cut by 3 bases, the J end by 0 bases, with 0 bases between. Germline-derived CDR1 and CDR2 are SGHAT and FQNNGV. The CDR3 runs to 13 residues. The CDR3 nucleotides are TGTGCCAGCAGCTTCTCTGGGGCCAACGTCCTGACTTTC. Translation gives CASSFSGANVLTF.

This chain connects TRBV7-3 to TRBJ2-3; 16 bases align to TRBD2. The CDR3 contains 17 residues. The germline V gene encodes CDR1 SGHTA and CDR2 FQGTGA. Trimming cost V 4 bases and J 4 bases; bases outside gene matches: 5. CDR3 nucleotide sequence: TGTGCCAGCAGCTCGCCGGGACTAGCGGGAGGGGCAGATACGCAGTATTTT. Translating it yields CASSSPGLAGGADTQYF. Complete variable domain (other parts from reference TRBV7-3 and TRBJ2-3): GAGVSQTPSNKVTEKGKYVELRCDPISGHTALYWYRQSLGQGPEFLIYFQGTGAADDSGLPNDRFFAVRPEGSVSTLKIQRTERGDSAVYLCASSSPGLAGGADTQYFGPGTRLTVL.

CDR3 in amino acids: CASRLIWDRLTYEQYF. The CDR3 bases are TGTGCAAGTCGCTTAATTTGGGACAGGCTGACCTACGAGCAGTACTTC. The gene calls are TRBV12-2 and TRBJ2-7; TRBD1, the table's D call, lacks a check against the DNA. TRBV12-2 is a listed pseudogene. CDR3 length equals 16 residues.

The rearrangement joins TRBV5-4 to TRBJ2-7; D is tentatively TRBD1 or TRBD2 (6 bases each). V dropped 3 bases and J dropped 7 bases, with 23 bases sitting between them. CDR1 is SGHNT and CDR2 is YYREEE in the germline V gene (reference sequence). The CDR3 totals 16 residues. The CDR3 sequence is CASSYGGGLGLGEQYF. In nucleotides, the CDR3 is TGTGCCAGCAGCTACGGGGGCGGGCTAGGGTTAGGGGAGCAGTACTTC.

The rearrangement uses TRBV6-1 and TRBJ1-4; the D is unclear. Trimming pared 5 bases from V and 7 bases from J, leaving 17 bases between. The CDR3 contains 15 residues. Germline V gives CDR1 MNHNS, CDR2 SASEGT. CDR3 DNA sequence: TGTGCCAGCAGTTCCCGGGGTTCTCGTGGTGAAAAACTGTTTTTT. Translated, it gives CASSSRGSRGEKLFF.

The chain has TRBV2 and TRBJ2-7; D unclear. Trimming took 2 bases from V and 3 from J, leaving 5 bases between them. The CDR3 spans 12 residues. Germline V gives CDR1 SNHLY, CDR2 FYNNEI. CDR3 sequence (DNA): TGTGCCAGCAGTGAAACGGGCTACGAGCAGTACTTC. This encodes CASSETGYEQYF.

The V and J genes are TRBV19 and TRBJ1-2; tentatively, D is TRBD1 (5 bases). V was cut by 0 bases and J by 3 bases, with 11 bases left in between. CDR1 is LNHDA and CDR2 is SQIVND in the germline V gene (reference sequence). The CDR3 sequence is 15 residues long. The CDR3 is CASSIDRDGDYGYTF. The CDR3 nucleotides read TGTGCCAGTAGTATAGACCGGGACGGAGACTATGGCTACACCTTC.

The chain recombines TRBV18 with TRBJ2-1; 9 bases fit TRBD1. Germline CDR1 is KGHSH and CDR2 is LQKENI. Trimming cost V 6 bases and J 8 bases; bases outside gene matches: 11. CDR3 length equals 15 residues. The CDR3: CASSPGTGLYYEQFF. Written as DNA, the CDR3 is TGTGCCAGCTCGCCCGGGACAGGGTTGTACTATGAGCAGTTCTTC.

The chain is built from TRBV28 and TRBJ2-1, with D unresolved. The CDR3 spans 10 residues. Germline V gene data show CDR1 as MDHEN and CDR2 as SYDVKM. The V end was cut by 6 bases, the J end by 10 bases, with 7 bases between. In DNA, the CDR3 is TGTGCCAGCAGCCGGAAAGAGCAGTTCTTC. Its translation: CASSRKEQFF.

The chain has TRBV9 and TRBJ2-3, with TRBD1 identical over 8 bases. The CDR3 is 15 amino acids. V lost 3 bases, J lost 0 bases, and 3 bases stayed unmatched. CDR1 is SGDLS, CDR2 YYNGEE, per germline. The CDR3 DNA is TGTGCCAGCAGCGCAGGGGGCTTTAGCACAGATACGCAGTATTTT. Encoded protein: CASSAGGFSTDTQYF.

This chain links TRBV14 with TRBJ1-2; D is uncertain. The CDR3 sequence is 13 residues long. CDR1 is SGHDN, CDR2 FVKESK, per germline. V was trimmed by 5 bases and J by 4 bases, leaving 11 bases between them. Here the CDR3 DNA reads TGTGCCAGCAGCATAGGGCCGAGCTATGGCTACACCTTC. Translation gives CASSIGPSYGYTF.

The chain couples TRBV6-5 to TRBJ1-2; possible D gene TRBD1, 5 bases. This CDR3 is 15 amino acids long. Germline assignment: CDR1 MNHEY and CDR2 SVGAGI. The ends were cut back, 8 bases at V and 4 bases at J, with 20 bases in the middle. CDR3 sequence reads: CASRSSLGTAYGYTF. As DNA, the CDR3 is TGTGCCAGCCGAAGTTCTCTCGGGACGGCCTATGGCTACACCTTC.